The rows below give T cell receptor beta chains drawn from one sample of a study of cytomegalovirus exposure and HLA in healthy donors. Profiling relied on immunoSEQ multiplex PCR, and the TCRdb table lists in-frame clones only, not all of them. Of roughly 330,000 clones listed, roughly 90% are singletons. The sample consisted of PBMCs. The receptors were gathered from a woman in her 30s in good health and CMV-seropositive. The CDR3 runs from the conserved cysteine through the conserved F or W. The D gene is left open where the match is weak. Rows give clone size only sometimes, using once, few, many, or a class for an expanded clone.

>NA|TRBJ1-2|many|TRBV7-8
CASSLVAETNYGYTF
TGTGCCAGCAGCTTAGTGGCGGAAACTAACTATGGCTACACCTTC
>NA|TRBJ1-1|NA|TRBV6-1
CASRGHMNTEAFF
TGTGCCAGCCGGGGACATATGAACACTGAAGCTTTCTTT
>NA|TRBJ1-1|few|TRBV29-1
CSVGGSNTEAFF
TGCAGCGTTGGGGGTTCGAACACTGAAGCTTTCTTT
>TRBD1|TRBJ1-2|NA|TRBV28
CASKISQGDAYGYTF
TGTGCCAGCAAAATAAGCCAGGGGGATGCCTATGGCTACACCTTC
>NA|TRBJ2-5|NA|TRBV18
CASSPVGVQETQYF
TGTGCCAGCTCACCAGTAGGGGTACAAGAGACCCAGTACTTC
>TRBD1|TRBJ2-7|NA|TRBV11-3
CASSSGQDASYEQYF
TGTGCCAGCAGCTCCGGACAGGACGCCTCCTACGAGCAGTACTTC
>TRBD1|TRBJ1-5|NA|TRBV28
CASSSWTGRGSNQPQHF
TGTGCCAGCAGTTCTTGGACAGGGAGAGGGAGCAATCAGCCCCAGCATTTT
>NA|TRBJ2-3|NA|TRBV30
CAWSVQGTTDTQYF
TGTGCCTGGAGTGTCCAGGGGACCACAGATACGCAGTATTTT
>TRBD1|TRBJ1-1|NA|TRBV5-1
CASSLGTGGLNTEAFF
TGCGCCAGCAGCTTGGGGACAGGTGGATTGAACACTGAAGCTTTCTTT
>TRBD1|TRBJ2-1|NA|TRBV29-1
CSVAVDRDSGFF
TGCAGCGTTGCGGTGGACAGGGACAGTGGATTCTTC
>TRBD1|TRBJ2-3|NA|TRBV9
CASSVWQGADTQYF
TGTGCCAGCAGCGTCTGGCAGGGGGCAGATACGCAGTATTTT
>NA|TRBJ1-4|NA|TRBV4-2
CASSQGRGAGGEKLFF
TGTGCCAGCAGCCAAGGGAGGGGGGCCGGAGGTGAAAAACTGTTTTTT
>NA|TRBJ1-2|NA|TRBV4-3
CASSQGTARGVNGYTF
TGCGCCAGCAGCCAAGGCACGGCGAGAGGGGTAAATGGCTACACCTTC
>NA|TRBJ1-3|NA|TRBV28
CASRPSSGNTIYF
TGTGCCAGCAGACCTAGCTCTGGAAACACCATATATTTT
>NA|TRBJ2-7|NA|TRBV6-8
CASSLKRTVPYEQYF
TGTGCCAGCAGTCTAAAGAGGACAGTACCCTACGAGCAGTACTTC
>NA|TRBJ1-3|once|TRBV25-1
CASSELGNTGNTIYF
TGTGCCAGCAGCGAGCTGGGGAATACTGGAAACACCATATATTTT
>NA|TRBJ1-2|NA|TRBV7-8
CASGPPTVTYGYTF
TGTGCCAGCGGCCCACCGACAGTTACCTATGGCTACACCTTC
>TRBD2|TRBJ2-1|NA|TRBV7-3
CASSLTSTSGRSEQFF
TGTGCCAGCAGCTTAACCTCGACTAGCGGGAGGTCTGAGCAGTTCTTC
>TRBD1|TRBJ1-1|NA|TRBV9
CASSVTRQGARTEAFF
TGTGCCAGCAGCGTAACCCGACAGGGGGCGCGGACTGAAGCTTTCTTT
>TRBD1|TRBJ1-1|once|TRBV5-4
CASSGWDRAAVNTEAFF
TGTGCCAGCAGCGGGTGGGACAGGGCAGCTGTGAACACTGAAGCTTTCTTT
>NA|TRBJ1-2|NA|TRBV7-6
CASSLTPPTCGYTF
TGTGCCAGCAGCTTAACCCCCCCGACATGTGGCTACACCTTC
>NA|TRBJ2-2|NA|TRBV9
CASSVRSDSGELFF
TGTGCCAGCAGCGTAAGGTCAGATAGCGGGGAGCTGTTTTTT
>TRBD2|TRBJ2-7|NA|TRBV28
CASSPTSGRAYEQYF
TGTGCCAGCAGTCCCACTAGCGGGAGGGCCTACGAGCAGTACTTC
>TRBD2|TRBJ2-2|NA|TRBV6-6
CASSYSTSGSAGELFF
TGTGCCAGCAGTTACTCAACTAGCGGGAGTGCCGGGGAGCTGTTTTTT
>NA|TRBJ2-7|NA|TRBV19
CASSIGGREQYF
TGTGCCAGTAGTATAGGGGGACGCGAGCAGTACTTC
>TRBD1|TRBJ1-5|NA|TRBV6-5
CASTSGGIGNQPQHF
TGTGCCAGCACGTCAGGGGGAATAGGCAATCAGCCCCAGCATTTT
>TRBD1|TRBJ1-2|NA|TRBV6-6
CASSYRQGDGYTF
TGTGCCAGCAGTTACCGGCAGGGGGATGGCTACACCTTC
>TRBD1|TRBJ2-5|NA|TRBV27
CASSPWTGGSQETQYF
TGTGCCAGCAGTCCCTGGACAGGGGGGTCCCAAGAGACCCAGTACTTC
>TRBD1|TRBJ2-1|NA|TRBV6-1
CAINRDRVNEQFF
TGTGCCATCAACCGGGACAGGGTCAATGAGCAGTTCTTC
>NA|TRBJ2-5|NA|TRBV11-2
CASRTIQGQETQYF
TGTGCCAGCAGAACAATACAGGGTCAAGAGACCCAGTACTTC
>TRBD2|TRBJ2-5|once|TRBV9
CASSVGLALETQYF
TGTGCCAGCAGCGTTGGACTAGCTCTAGAGACCCAGTACTTC
>NA|TRBJ1-2|NA|TRBV30
CAWSNTNYGYTF
TGTGCCTGGAGTAATACTAACTATGGCTACACCTTC